One sample yielded the 23 T cell receptor beta chains listed below, sequenced in a study of cytomegalovirus exposure and HLA in healthy donors. A multiplex PCR was run with 60 Vbeta primers and 13 Jbeta primers. Using immunoSEQ multiplex PCR, the repertoire was profiled, and TCRdb retains in-frame clones only, with some absent. Counted here are approximately 140,000 clones, roughly 80% occurring once; the ten biggest clones make up approximately 1.1%. Sequenced: PBMCs. All receptors derive from a boy between 10 and 17 years old in good health and CMV-seronegative.

V usage is TRBV5-6 and J usage is TRBJ1-2; unclear D gene. The length of the CDR3 is 14 residues. Looked up from germline, CDR1 is SGHDT and CDR2 is YYEEEE. The V and J ends lost 1 base and 8 bases respectively, with 15 bases between them. In nucleotides, the CDR3 is TGTGCCAGCAGCTTGTGGTCCAGGCCTTGGGGCTACACCTTC. The encoded protein is CASSLWSRPWGYTF.

V gene TRBV6-1 combines with J gene TRBJ1-4; weak D call: TRBD1 (5 bases). This CDR3 region has 15 residues. V was pared by 5 bases and J by 0 bases, with 10 bases between. In germline, CDR1 is MNHNS, CDR2 SASEGT. The CDR3 loop reads CASSWGWATNEKLFF. CDR3 nucleotides: TGTGCCAGCAGTTGGGGCTGGGCAACTAATGAAAAACTGTTTTTT.

The chain employs TRBV5-4 and TRBJ2-3; 15 bases fit TRBD2. The CDR3 runs 18 residues. V gave up 2 bases and J gave up 2 bases; unmatched junction bases: 6. The germline V gene has CDR1 SGHNT and CDR2 YYREEE (reference sequence). The CDR3 bases are TGTGCCAGCAGCTTCGGGACTAGCGGGAGGCGAACCACAGATACGCAGTATTTT. Translating gives CASSFGTSGRRTTDTQYF.

This chain joins TRBV4-2 and TRBJ2-7; 10 bases fit TRBD2. The CDR3 spans 16 residues. Germline V gene sequence: CDR1 LGHNA, CDR2 YNFKEQ. J lost 4 bases, V lost 4 bases, and 10 bases had no gene match. The CDR3 DNA reads TGTGCCAGCAGCCCGTTTGAGGGACTAGCGAGGTACGAGCAGTACTTC. Protein: CASSPFEGLARYEQYF.

This clone was detected once. This CDR3 reads CASTGTSDTDTQYF. In DNA form, the CDR3 reads TGTGCCTCCACCGGGACTAGCGACACAGATACGCAGTATTTT. The chain employs TRBV30 and TRBJ2-3; 10 nucleotides align to TRBD2. V shed 7 bases, J shed 2 bases, and the junction held 6 bases outside the gene matches. The V gene's germline CDR1 is GTSNPN and CDR2 SVGIG (reference sequence). The CDR3 extends over 14 amino acids.

V usage is TRBV30 and J usage is TRBJ2-7; TRBD2 matches 7 bases. V lost 7 bases, J lost 5 bases, and 17 bases stayed unmatched. The length of the CDR3 is 15 residues. Germline V gene data show CDR1 as GTSNPN and CDR2 as SVGIG (reference sequence). CDR3 sequence (DNA): TGTGCCTCGATCTCGGACCGGACTAGTGAACACGAGCAGTACTTC. Protein product: CASISDRTSEHEQYF.

This clone has only one observation. J is TRBJ2-7 and V is TRBV28; TRBD2 matches 9 bases. This CDR3 spans 15 amino acids. V trimming: 8 bases; J trimming: 5 bases; junction bases outside the gene matches: 13. The V gene's germline CDR1 is MDHEN and CDR2 SYDVKM. CDR3 region: CASGASLAGVNEQYF. Here the CDR3 DNA reads TGTGCCAGCGGGGCATCGTTAGCGGGAGTCAACGAGCAGTACTTC.

The chain employs TRBV5-6 and TRBJ2-5; D may be TRBD2 (6 bases). This CDR3 is 14 amino acids long. Germline CDR1 and CDR2: SGHDT and YYEEEE. The germline V and J ends were trimmed by 4 bases and 5 bases, with 15 bases remaining between them. The DNA of the CDR3 is TGTGCCAGCAGCCCTGGTGGGGGGTACGAGACCCAGTACTTC. Amino acids: CASSPGGGYETQYF.

This clone was seen more than once but under ten times. CDR3 DNA sequence: TGTGCCAGCAGCTTAAGTGACGGGAAGGCGACTGAAGCTTTCTTT. Residues: CASSLSDGKATEAFF. J is TRBJ1-1 and V is TRBV7-9; no firm D call. V gave up 2 bases and J gave up 5 bases, with 15 bases separating them. Germline CDR1 SEHNR, CDR2 FQNEAQ (reference sequence). CDR3 size: 15 residues.

The chain has TRBV5-1 and TRBJ2-2; D is perhaps TRBD2 (5 bases). CDR3 size: 15 residues. Germline V gene data show CDR1 as SGHRS and CDR2 as YFSETQ. Deletions cut 2 bases from V and 6 bases from J, with 14 bases between. The CDR3 DNA reads as TGCGCCAGCAGCTTTCTTGAGTCCGGGGCCGGGGAGCTGTTTTTT. Translation gives CASSFLESGAGELFF.

The chain has TRBV30 and TRBJ1-2, with TRBD1 identical over 7 bases. The CDR3 is 14 residues long. Unmatched junction bases numbered 7, after V lost 3 bases and J lost 3 bases. Germline CDR1 and CDR2: GTSNPN and SVGIG (reference sequence). CDR3 sequence reads: CAWRGQGDDYGYTF. CDR3 coding DNA: TGTGCCTGGAGGGGGCAGGGGGACGACTATGGCTACACCTTC.

The genes are TRBV18 and TRBJ1-2; 9 bases map to TRBD1. Unmatched junction bases numbered 9, after V lost 6 bases and J lost 7 bases. From germline, CDR1 is KGHSH and CDR2 LQKENI. The CDR3 runs to 14 residues. The DNA for the CDR3 is TGTGCCAGCTCGGGACAGGGCAAATATGGTGGCTACACCTTC. This translates into CASSGQGKYGGYTF.

This clone has more than one count but fewer than ten. The chain combines TRBV5-4 with TRBJ1-1; TRBD1 aligns across 8 bases. Germline lookup yields CDR1 SGHNT and CDR2 YYREEE (reference sequence). V was pared by 3 bases and J by 1 base, with 8 bases of the junction left unmatched. The CDR3 covers 16 residues. Here the CDR3 reads CASSSFAGTGNTEAFF. For the CDR3, the DNA is TGTGCCAGCAGCTCGTTCGCCGGGACAGGGAACACTGAAGCTTTCTTT. The complete variable domain, with remaining parts taken from reference TRBV5-4 and TRBJ1-1, reads ETGVTQSPTHLIKTRGQQVTLRCSSQSGHNTVSWYQQALGQGPQFIFQYYREEENGRGNFPPRFSGLQFPNYSSELNVNALELDDSALYLCASSSFAGTGNTEAFFGQGTRLTVV.

This chain links TRBV19 with TRBJ2-6; D gene unclear. There are 15 residues in the CDR3. Trimming pared 6 bases from V and 0 bases from J, leaving 9 bases between. From germline, CDR1 is LNHDA and CDR2 SQIVND (reference sequence). The CDR3 bases are TGTGCCAGTAGCCCCGACATCTCTGGGGCCAACGTCCTGACTTTC. Translating it yields CASSPDISGANVLTF.

The chain employs TRBV9 and TRBJ2-3, with D possibly being TRBD2 (5 bases). The CDR3 is 13 residues long. The V and J ends lost 3 bases and 7 bases respectively, with 12 bases between them. CDR1 is SGDLS, CDR2 YYNGEE, per germline. For the CDR3, the DNA is TGTGCCAGCAGCGACGGACGGGAAAATACGCAGTATTTT. Its translation: CASSDGRENTQYF. Based on the CDR3 plus reference TRBV9 and TRBJ2-3, the full variable domain is DSGVTQTPKHLITATGQRVTLRCSPRSGDLSVYWYQQSLDQGLQFLIQYYNGEERAKGNILERFSAQQFPDLHSELNLSSLELGDSALYFCASSDGRENTQYFGPGTRLTVL.

This clone came up a few times. The chain combines TRBV5-4 with TRBJ2-7, with a tentative D call TRBD2 (5 bases). With 5 bases removed from V and 0 bases from J, the gap between germline ends came to 15 bases. CDR3 length: 15 residues. Germline V lookup: CDR1 SGHNT, CDR2 YYREEE (reference sequence). In DNA form, the CDR3 reads TGTGCCAGCAGGGAAGAGGGCGGGTTCTCCTACGAGCAGTACTTC. This translates into CASREEGGFSYEQYF.

The rearrangement links TRBV5-1 to TRBJ2-3; the match to TRBD2 covers 8 bases. Losses at the gene ends were 4 bases for V and 1 base for J; bases not matched to a gene: 8. CDR3 length: 16 residues. The germline gives CDR1 SGHRS, CDR2 YFSETQ. The CDR3 loop is CASSLPAGGGTDTQYF. The CDR3 DNA sequence: TGCGCCAGCAGCCTGCCCGCGGGGGGCGGCACAGATACGCAGTATTTT. The full variable domain, completed using reference TRBV5-1 and TRBJ2-3, is KAGVTQTPRYLIKTRGQQVTLSCSPISGHRSVSWYQQTPGQGLQFLFEYFSETQRNKGNFPGRFSGRQFSNSRSEMNVSTLELGDSALYLCASSLPAGGGTDTQYFGPGTRLTVL.

This chain joins TRBV28 and TRBJ2-3; perhaps TRBD1 as D (5 bases). The length of the CDR3 is 13 residues. CDR1 is MDHEN and CDR2 is SYDVKM in the germline V gene. Trimming pared 4 bases from V and 3 bases from J, leaving 8 bases between. The CDR3 region is CASSSRQTDTQYF. The CDR3 DNA reads as TGTGCCAGCAGTTCCCGACAGACAGATACGCAGTATTTT.

The V and J genes are TRBV30 and TRBJ2-1; 9 bases map to TRBD2. The CDR3 runs 15 residues. The V segment lost 0 bases and the J segment 5 bases; nucleotides outside the gene matches: 5. Germline CDR1 GTSNPN, CDR2 SVGIG (reference sequence). CDR3 bases: TGTGCCTGGAGTGTGGCTAGCGGGACCCACAATGAGCAGTTCTTC. Translated, it gives CAWSVASGTHNEQFF.

To note about this clone: The same CDR3 can be traced to other DNA sequences in this sample. The genes are TRBV30 and TRBJ2-1; D might be TRBD2 (6 bases). Germline V gene sequence: CDR1 GTSNPN, CDR2 SVGIG (reference sequence). Trimming shortened V by 6 bases and J by 4 bases, and 10 bases separated the two germline ends. This CDR3 spans 12 amino acids. The CDR3 protein is CACGTGYNEQFF. CDR3 coding DNA: TGTGCCTGCGGGACTGGATACAATGAGCAGTTCTTC.

Written as DNA, the CDR3 is TGTGCCAGCAGCCTTAGTGGTGGTGCGGATGAGCAGTTCTTC. Translation gives CASSLSGGADEQFF. This chain links TRBV7-9 with TRBJ2-1; no clear D. The CDR3 covers 14 residues. Germline V lookup: CDR1 SEHNR, CDR2 FQNEAQ (reference sequence). V was pared by 5 bases and J by 8 bases, with 16 bases between.

CDR3 protein: CASSPTGTSIHEQYF. The CDR3 DNA follows: TGTGCCAGTAGTCCCACCGGGACTAGCATCCACGAGCAGTACTTC. The chain links TRBV19 to TRBJ2-7; the match to TRBD2 covers 9 bases. This CDR3 region has 15 residues. Germline trimming cut 5 bases from V and 5 bases from J; bases unmatched to any gene: 10. Germline lookup yields CDR1 LNHDA and CDR2 SQIVND (reference sequence). The full variable domain, its missing parts supplied by reference TRBV19 and TRBJ2-7, is DGGITQSPKYLFRKEGQNVTLSCEQNLNHDAMYWYRQDPGQGLRLIYYSQIVNDFQKGDIAEGYSVSREKKESFPLTVTSAQKNPTAFYLCASSPTGTSIHEQYFGPGTRLTVT.

This clone was counted once. The chain links TRBV6-5 to TRBJ2-1; the D is unclear. In germline, CDR1 is MNHEY, CDR2 SVGAGI. V gave up 5 bases and J gave up 0 bases, with 8 bases separating them. The CDR3 extends over 14 amino acids. CDR3 in amino acids: CASSGPDSYNEQFF. The CDR3 nucleotides read TGTGCCAGCAGTGGGCCAGACTCCTACAATGAGCAGTTCTTC.